Given below is one T cell receptor beta chain in context. Its specificity is unknown. This entry comes from a study of T cell repertoires in cytomegalovirus infection. The length of the CDR3 is 17 residues. V dropped 8 bases and J dropped 0; count of bases not matched to a gene: 13. Looked up from germline, CDR1 is MDHEN and CDR2 is SYDVKM. Whole-study findings and limits: In two of eight donors, the top clonotype was HLA-C-restricted CMV-specific.

TCRdb recomputed calls from the reads with MiXCR, one row per CDR3 protein. The top ten hold 2.8% of the sample, which has approximately 750,000 distinct CDR3 sequences, approximately 34% seen once. This chain links TRBV28 with TRBJ1-3; 7 nucleotides align to TRBD1. This TCR was sampled from a human donor in good health (CMV status not recorded). Some clones in this sample may be carry-over from other donors' samples. The sample was PBMCs. The CDR3 DNA is TGTGCCAGCTCCACCCCCCGGGACAGCCCCTCTGGAAACACCATATATTTT. Encoded protein: CASSTPRDSPSGNTIYF. The whole variable domain, filled in from reference TRBV28 and TRBJ1-3, reads DVKVTQSSRYLVKRTGEKVFLECVQDMDHENMFWYRQDPGLGLRLIYFSYDVKMKEKGDIPEGYSVSREKKERFSLILESASTNQTSMYLCASSTPRDSPSGNTIYFGEGSWLTVV.